These 8 T cell receptor beta chains were sequenced from one sample in a study of blood T cell repertoires in COVID-19. Assay used: immunoSEQ multiplex PCR; TCRdb lists only in-frame clones, some missing. Of fewer than 150,000 clones in the sample, roughly 80% were seen once. The sequencing sample was made of peripheral blood. The receptors stem from a man aged 45-60 years with acute or convalescent COVID-19.

This clone was observed once. The J gene is TRBJ2-5, the V gene TRBV3-1 (or the pseudogene TRBV3-2), with D maybe TRBD1 (5 bases). Between the trimmed V and J ends, which lost 2 bases and 2 bases, there was a span of 12 bases. CDR3 length: 15 amino acids. The germline V gene encodes CDR1 LGHDT and CDR2 YNNKEL (reference sequence). The CDR3, as DNA: TGTGCCAGCAGCCAACTTGGGGCGGCTCAAGAGACCCAGTACTTC. Its protein is CASSQLGAAQETQYF.

V is TRBV6-5 and J is TRBJ2-3; 8 bases fit TRBD1. J lost 5 bases, V lost 3 bases, and 10 bases had no gene match. This CDR3 is built from 16 residues. Germline V gene sequence: CDR1 MNHEY, CDR2 SVGAGI. CDR3: CASSYGAGQGRDTQYF. The CDR3 nucleotides read TGTGCCAGCAGTTATGGGGCCGGACAGGGTCGAGATACGCAGTATTTT.

This chain connects TRBV2 to TRBJ1-4, with D perhaps matching TRBD1 (5 bases). Germline CDR1 and CDR2: SNHLY and FYNNEI. The CDR3 runs 16 residues. V was shortened by 4 bases and J by 4 bases, with 16 bases between the two germline ends. CDR3 in amino acids: CASSVPTDQLNEKLFF. The CDR3 coding sequence is TGTGCCAGCAGTGTACCGACAGATCAACTTAATGAAAAACTGTTTTTT.

The chain employs TRBV5-1 and TRBJ2-7; D might be TRBD2 (6 bases). The V gene lost 3 bases and the J gene lost 2 bases, with 15 bases spanning the gap. Germline values: CDR1 SGHRS, CDR2 YFSETQ. This CDR3 region has 15 residues. CDR3 in amino acids: CASSSAAGLTYEQYF. In DNA, the CDR3 is TGCGCCAGCAGCTCGGCGGCGGGGTTGACCTACGAGCAGTACTTC.

CDR3: CASSYRAWAGETGYEQFF. The CDR3 DNA reads TGTGCCAGCAGCTATCGCGCCTGGGCGGGAGAGACGGGGTATGAGCAGTTCTTC. V and J are TRBV4-2 and TRBJ2-1; TRBD2 aligns across 7 bases. V was pared by 5 bases and J by 8 bases, with 21 bases of the junction left unmatched. Germline CDR1 LGHNA, CDR2 YNFKEQ. The length of the CDR3 is 18 residues.

The chain employs TRBV19 and TRBJ2-1; 7 bases fit TRBD1. Germline V CDR1 and CDR2: LNHDA, SQIVND (reference sequence). This CDR3 has 11 amino acids. V lost 6 bases and J lost 10; bases outside the gene matches: 3. DNA for the CDR3: TGTGCCAGTAGCGACAGGGTGGAGCAGTTCTTC. It translates to CASSDRVEQFF.

V and J are TRBV5-4 and TRBJ2-5, with D maybe TRBD2 (5 bases). Germline CDR1 and CDR2: SGHNT and YYREEE (reference sequence). V lost 0 bases, J lost 2 bases, and 8 bases lay in between. This CDR3 is 14 amino acids long. CDR3 sequence reads: CASSLAGSQETQYF. The CDR3 DNA is TGTGCCAGCAGCTTGGCGGGGTCACAAGAGACCCAGTACTTC.

The chain recombines TRBV19 with TRBJ2-7, with 10 bases identical to TRBD2. Trimming cost V 3 bases and J 2 bases; bases outside gene matches: 4. Germline V lookup: CDR1 LNHDA, CDR2 SQIVND (reference sequence). CDR3 length: 15 amino acids. The CDR3 reads CASSIGTSVPYEQYF. For the CDR3, the DNA is TGTGCCAGTAGTATCGGGACTAGCGTCCCCTACGAGCAGTACTTC.